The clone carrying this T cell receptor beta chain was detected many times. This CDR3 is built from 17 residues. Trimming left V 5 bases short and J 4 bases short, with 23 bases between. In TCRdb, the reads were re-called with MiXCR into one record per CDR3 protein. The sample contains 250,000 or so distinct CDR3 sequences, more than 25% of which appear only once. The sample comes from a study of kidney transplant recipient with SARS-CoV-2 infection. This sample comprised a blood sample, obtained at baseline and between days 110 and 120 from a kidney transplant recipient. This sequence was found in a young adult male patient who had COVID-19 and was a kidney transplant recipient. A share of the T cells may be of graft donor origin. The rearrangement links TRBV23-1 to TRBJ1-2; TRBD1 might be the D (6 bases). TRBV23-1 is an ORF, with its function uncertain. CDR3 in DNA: TGCGCCAGCAGTTTGCGGGGGCTACGCAGAAAGACCTATGGCTACACCTTC. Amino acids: CASSLRGLRRKTYGYTF.